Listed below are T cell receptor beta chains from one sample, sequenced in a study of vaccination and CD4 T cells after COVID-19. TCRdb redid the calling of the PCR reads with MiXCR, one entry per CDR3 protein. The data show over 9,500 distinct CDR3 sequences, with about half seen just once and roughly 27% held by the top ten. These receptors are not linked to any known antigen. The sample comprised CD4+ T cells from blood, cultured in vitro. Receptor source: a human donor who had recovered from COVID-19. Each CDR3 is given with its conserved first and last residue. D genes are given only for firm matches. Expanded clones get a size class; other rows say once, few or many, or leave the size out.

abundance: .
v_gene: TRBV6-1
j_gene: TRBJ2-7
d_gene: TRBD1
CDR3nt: TGTGCCAGCAGTCCAACGGGACAGGGGAACGAGCAGTACTTC
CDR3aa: CASSPTGQGNEQYF

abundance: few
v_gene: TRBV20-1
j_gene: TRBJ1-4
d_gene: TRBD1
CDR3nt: TGCAGTGCTCCGGGACAGGGTCATGAAAAACTGTTTTTT
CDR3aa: CSAPGQGHEKLFF

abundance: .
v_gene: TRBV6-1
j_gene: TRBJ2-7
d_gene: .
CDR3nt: TGTGCCAGCAGCACAGGGACCTACGAGCAGTACTTC
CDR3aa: CASSTGTYEQYF

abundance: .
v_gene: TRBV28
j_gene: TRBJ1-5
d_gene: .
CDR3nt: TGTGCCAGCAGTTTAAGTACAGGGAAAGGCAATCAGCCCCAGCATTTT
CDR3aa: CASSLSTGKGNQPQHF

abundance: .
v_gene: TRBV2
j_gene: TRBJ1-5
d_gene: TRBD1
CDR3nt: TGTGCCAGCAGAAGACAGGGATATGGGCAGCCCCAGCATTTT
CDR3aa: CASRRQGYGQPQHF

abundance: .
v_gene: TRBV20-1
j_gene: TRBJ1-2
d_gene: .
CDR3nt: TGCAGTGCTAGAGATGGACGGAACTATGGCTACACCTTC
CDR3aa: CSARDGRNYGYTF

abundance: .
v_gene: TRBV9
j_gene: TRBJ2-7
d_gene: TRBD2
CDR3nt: TGTGCCAGCAGCCCCCGGACTAGCGGTCCCTACGAGCAGTACTTC
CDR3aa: CASSPRTSGPYEQYF

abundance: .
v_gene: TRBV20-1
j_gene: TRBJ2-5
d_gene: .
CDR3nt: TGCAGTGCGATCGGACTCCTAGAGGGCAGTTCAGAGACCCAGTACTTC
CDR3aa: CSAIGLLEGSSETQYF

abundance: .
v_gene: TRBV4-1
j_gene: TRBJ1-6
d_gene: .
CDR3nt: TGCGCCAGCAGCCAAGTTCTCCGGACCTCACCCCTCCACTTT
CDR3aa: CASSQVLRTSPLHF

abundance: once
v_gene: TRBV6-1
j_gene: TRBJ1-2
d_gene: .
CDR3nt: TGTGCCAGCAGTGTACCTGGCTATGGCTACACCTTC
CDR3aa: CASSVPGYGYTF

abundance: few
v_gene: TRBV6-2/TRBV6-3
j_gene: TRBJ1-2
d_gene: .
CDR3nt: TGTGCCAGCCGAGGGAGTAACTATGGCTACACCTTC
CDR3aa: CASRGSNYGYTF

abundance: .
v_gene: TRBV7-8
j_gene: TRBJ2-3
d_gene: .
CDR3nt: TGTGCCAGCAGCTCCGTGGGGAGGGGGAGAACAGATACGCAGTATTTT
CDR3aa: CASSSVGRGRTDTQYF

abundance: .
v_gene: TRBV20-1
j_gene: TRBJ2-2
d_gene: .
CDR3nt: TGCAGTGTTAGCAGGGGTGGCACCGGGGAGCTGTTTTTT
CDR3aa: CSVSRGGTGELFF

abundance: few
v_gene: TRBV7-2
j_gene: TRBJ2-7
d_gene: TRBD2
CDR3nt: TGTGCCAGCAGCGAACTAGCGGGAGGGAAGCAGTACTTC
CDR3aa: CASSELAGGKQYF

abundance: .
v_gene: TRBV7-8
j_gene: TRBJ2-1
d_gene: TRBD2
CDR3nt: TGTGCCAGCAGCTTTTCTCCGGGACTAGCGGGGCCCTACAATGAGCAGTTCTTC
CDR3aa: CASSFSPGLAGPYNEQFF

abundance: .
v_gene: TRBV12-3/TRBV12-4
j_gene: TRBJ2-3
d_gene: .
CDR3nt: TGTGCCAGCAGTTTTGCAGGGACGGCAGCTACGCAGTATTTT
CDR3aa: CASSFAGTAATQYF

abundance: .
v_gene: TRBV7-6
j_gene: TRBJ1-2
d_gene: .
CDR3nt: TGTGCCAGCAGCTTAAATGGCTACACCTTC
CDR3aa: CASSLNGYTF

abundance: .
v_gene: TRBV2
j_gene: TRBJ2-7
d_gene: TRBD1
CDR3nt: TGTGCCAGCCGGTATCCTGGACAGGGCTACGAGCAGTACTTC
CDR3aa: CASRYPGQGYEQYF

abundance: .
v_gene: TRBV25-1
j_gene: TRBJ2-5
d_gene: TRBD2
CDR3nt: TGTGCCAGCAGTGAACACAGCGGGAGGGTAGAGACCCAGTACTTC
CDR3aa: CASSEHSGRVETQYF

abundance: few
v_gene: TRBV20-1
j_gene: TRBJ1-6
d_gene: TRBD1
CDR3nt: TGCAGTGCAACACAGGGGGCGTCCTATAATTCACCCCTCCACTTT
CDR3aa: CSATQGASYNSPLHF

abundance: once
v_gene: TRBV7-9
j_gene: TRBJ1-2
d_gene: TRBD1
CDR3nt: TGTGCCAGCAGCACTGACAGGGACCATGGCTACACCTTC
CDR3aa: CASSTDRDHGYTF

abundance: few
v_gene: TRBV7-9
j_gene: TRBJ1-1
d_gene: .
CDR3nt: TGTGCCAGCAGCTTAGGAAGTAGTCAGGGGCGGGTGAACACTGAAGCTTTCTTT
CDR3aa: CASSLGSSQGRVNTEAFF

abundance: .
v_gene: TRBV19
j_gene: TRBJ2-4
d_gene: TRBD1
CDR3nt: TGTGCCAGTAGTACTCAAGGGGGCAACATTCAGTACTTC
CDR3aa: CASSTQGGNIQYF

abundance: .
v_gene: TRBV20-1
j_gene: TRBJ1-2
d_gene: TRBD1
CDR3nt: TGCAGTGCTTTGAGGAGGGGGCGTTGGGGCTACACCTTC
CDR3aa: CSALRRGRWGYTF

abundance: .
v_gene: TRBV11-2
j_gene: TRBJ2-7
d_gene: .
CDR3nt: TGTGCCAGCCGGCAGACGGGGTCCTACGAGCAGTACTTC
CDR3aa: CASRQTGSYEQYF

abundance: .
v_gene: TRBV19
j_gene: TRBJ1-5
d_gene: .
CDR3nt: TGTGCCAGTAGTTTAGCCGGGGGAGGCAATCAGCCCCAGCATTTT
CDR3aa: CASSLAGGGNQPQHF

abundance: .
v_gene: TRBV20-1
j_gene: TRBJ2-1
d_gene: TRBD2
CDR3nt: TGCAGTGCCGGACGGAGCGGGACCAACAATGAGCAGTTCTTC
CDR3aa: CSAGRSGTNNEQFF

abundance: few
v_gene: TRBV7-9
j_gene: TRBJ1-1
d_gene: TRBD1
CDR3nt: TGTGCCAGCACCGGGGGGGACAGAACTTTGAACACTGAAGCTTTCTTT
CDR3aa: CASTGGDRTLNTEAFF

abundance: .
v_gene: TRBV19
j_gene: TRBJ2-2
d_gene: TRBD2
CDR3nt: TGTGCCAGTACCCACCGGGAGGACACCGGGGAGCTGTTTTTT
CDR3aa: CASTHREDTGELFF

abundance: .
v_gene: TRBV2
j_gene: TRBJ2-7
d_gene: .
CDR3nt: TGTGCCAGCAGTGAAATGCGGACTGGGCAGTACTTC
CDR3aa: CASSEMRTGQYF

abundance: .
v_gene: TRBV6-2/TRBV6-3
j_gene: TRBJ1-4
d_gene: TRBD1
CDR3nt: TGTGCCAGCAGTGAGACAGGGGGCCGGAATGAAAAACTGTTTTTT
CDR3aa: CASSETGGRNEKLFF

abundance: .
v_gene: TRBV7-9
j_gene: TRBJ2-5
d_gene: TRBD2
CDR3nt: TGTGCCAGCAGCTTAAAGCGGGAGTCGGAGGAGACCCAGTACTTC
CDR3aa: CASSLKRESEETQYF

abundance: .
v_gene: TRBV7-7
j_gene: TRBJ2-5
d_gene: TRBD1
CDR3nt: TGTGCTAGCAGCCTCGACAGGGGGGTCCCTGAGACCCAGTACTTC
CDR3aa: CASSLDRGVPETQYF